The present T cell receptor delta chain was sequenced within a study of TRDV2 sequences in healthy donors (dated by TCRdb to about 2020). Context from the whole study: Under 25 single-cell-derived gamma9delta2 T cell clones spanning the full range of antitumor activity were TCR-sequenced and traced within the bulk repertoire. Here is what the overall study found, with its caveats: The observed TCRdelta repertoires were strongly focused, but the frequency of each clonotype showed no correlation with the antitumor functional potential of the corresponding clone. The TCRdelta clonotypes of several highly reactive clones appeared rare, as these clonotypes were not detected in the bulk sequencing data of the respective donors.

Complete TCR delta chain (Vdelta2) repertoires were sequenced in bulk to track the frequency of functionally characterized gamma9delta2 T cell clones. Peripheral blood of anonymous healthy donors was obtained by purchase from the Dutch blood bank. gamma9delta2 T cells analyzed in the study originated from peripheral blood of healthy donors. The table lists this clone with a few counts. This clone's antigen is unknown. One base away there is no much larger clone; base qualities are not given. The CDR3 runs 20 amino acids, cysteine and phenylalanine included. The only DNA kept is the CDR3, 60 bases in frame from the first base. CDR1 and CDR2, looked up from the germline V gene, are GEAIGNYY and EKD. At the junction V is shortened by 2 bases and J by 0 bases; bases outside the gene matches: 7. The library was built by means of PCR. Sequencing was performed on an Illumina MiSeq. The authors' pipeline ran thus. When TRDV repertoire clonotype frequencies were reported, clonotypes represented by only a single read were excluded. Identical DNA sequences were merged into single rows after TCRdb reprocessed the public reads with CATT. TCRdb, rather than the study authors, made the V and J calls. Recorded for this sample are 2,000 to 2,500 delta-chain clones; roughly 60% of them occurred a single time. Together, the top ten hold approximately 15% of the sample.

This receptor was obtained from a human donor in good health. This sequence uses TRDV2 and TRDJ3, and 12 junctional nucleotides match TRDD3. Sequenced material: Vd2+ gamma-delta T cells from blood. The sample's cell subset or site label, in plain terms: TCR Vdelta2-expressing (gamma9delta2) T cells. The CDR3 sequence is CACDRVLGDTNSWDTRQMFF. The base sequence is TGTGCCTGTGACAGAGTACTGGGGGATACTAACTCCTGGGACACCCGACAGATGTTTTTC.